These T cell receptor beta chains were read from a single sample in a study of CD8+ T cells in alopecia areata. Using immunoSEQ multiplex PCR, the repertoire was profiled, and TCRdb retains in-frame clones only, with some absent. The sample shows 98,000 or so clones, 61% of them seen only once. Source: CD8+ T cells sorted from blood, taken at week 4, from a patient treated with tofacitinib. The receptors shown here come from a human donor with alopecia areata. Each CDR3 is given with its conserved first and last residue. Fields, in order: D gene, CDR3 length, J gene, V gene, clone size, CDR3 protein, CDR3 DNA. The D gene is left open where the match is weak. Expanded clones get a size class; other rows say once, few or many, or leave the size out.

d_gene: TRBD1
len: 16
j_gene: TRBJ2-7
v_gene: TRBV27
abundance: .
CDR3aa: CASSLIGGTGTYEQYF
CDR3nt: TGTGCCAGCAGTTTAATAGGGGGGACAGGAACCTACGAGCAGTACTTC

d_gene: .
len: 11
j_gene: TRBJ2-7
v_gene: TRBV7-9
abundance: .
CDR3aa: CASSTDYEQYF
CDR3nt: TGTGCCAGCAGCACGGACTACGAGCAGTACTTC

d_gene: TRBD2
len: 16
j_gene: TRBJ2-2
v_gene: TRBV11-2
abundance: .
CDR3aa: CASSTTSGSHTGELFF
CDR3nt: TGTGCCAGCAGCACCACTAGCGGGAGCCACACCGGGGAGCTGTTTTTT

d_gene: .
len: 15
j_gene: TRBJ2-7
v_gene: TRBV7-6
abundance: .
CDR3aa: CASSLDSGLSYEQYF
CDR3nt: TGTGCCAGCAGCTTAGATTCGGGTCTTTCATACGAGCAGTACTTC

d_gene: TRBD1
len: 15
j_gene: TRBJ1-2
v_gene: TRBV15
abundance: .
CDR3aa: CATSREAGGPHGYTF
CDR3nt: TGTGCCACCAGCAGAGAGGCAGGGGGTCCTCATGGCTACACCTTC

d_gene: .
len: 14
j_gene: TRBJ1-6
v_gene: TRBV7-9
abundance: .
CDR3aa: CASSFSEGVSPLHF
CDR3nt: TGTGCCAGCAGCTTCAGCGAGGGGGTTTCACCCCTCCACTTT

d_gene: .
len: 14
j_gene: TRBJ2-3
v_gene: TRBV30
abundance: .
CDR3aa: CAWRTGRGTDTQYF
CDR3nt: TGTGCCTGGAGGACAGGGAGGGGCACAGATACGCAGTATTTT

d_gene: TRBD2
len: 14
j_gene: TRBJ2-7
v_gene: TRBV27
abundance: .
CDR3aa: CASSFAGGSYEQYF
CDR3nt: TGTGCCAGCAGTTTTGCGGGGGGCTCCTACGAGCAGTACTTC

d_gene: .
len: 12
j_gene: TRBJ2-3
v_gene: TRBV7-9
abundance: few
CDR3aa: CASSLGTDTQYF
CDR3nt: TGTGCCAGCAGCTTAGGCACAGATACGCAGTATTTT

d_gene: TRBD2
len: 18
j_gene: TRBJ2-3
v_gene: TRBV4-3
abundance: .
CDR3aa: CASSERAPSGGAPDTQYF
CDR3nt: TGCGCCAGCAGCGAAAGAGCCCCTAGCGGGGGGGCTCCAGATACGCAGTATTTT

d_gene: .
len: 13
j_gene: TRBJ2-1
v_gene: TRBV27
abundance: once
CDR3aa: CASSTDSNNEQFF
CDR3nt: TGTGCCAGCAGTACGGACAGCAACAATGAGCAGTTCTTC

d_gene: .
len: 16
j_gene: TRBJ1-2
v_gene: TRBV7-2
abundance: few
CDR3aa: CASSFYGPSSHYGYTF
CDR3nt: TGTGCCAGCAGCTTCTATGGGCCGTCGTCCCACTATGGCTACACCTTC

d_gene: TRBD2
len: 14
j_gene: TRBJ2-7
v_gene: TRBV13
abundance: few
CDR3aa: CASSAGLANYEQYF
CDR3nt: TGTGCCAGCAGCGCGGGACTAGCAAACTACGAGCAGTACTTC

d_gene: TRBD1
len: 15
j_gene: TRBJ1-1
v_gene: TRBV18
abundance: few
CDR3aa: CASSSDRGMSTEAFF
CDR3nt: TGTGCCAGCTCTTCGGACAGGGGGATGAGCACTGAAGCTTTCTTT